This TCR beta chain appears in the sequencing data of a study of cytomegalovirus exposure and HLA in healthy donors. PCR amplification relied on 60 Vbeta primers (plus 13 Jbeta primers). TCRdb's copy holds only in-frame clones and misses some; the assay was immunoSEQ multiplex PCR. Here the sample spans some 130,000 clones, around three quarters being singletons. The CDR3 is 16 amino acids. The germline V gene has CDR1 MNHNY and CDR2 SVGAGI (reference sequence). V dropped 4 bases and J dropped 1 base, with 15 bases sitting between them. V is TRBV6-6 and J is TRBJ2-3; D perhaps matches TRBD1 (6 bases). This clonotype was obtained from a man aged 25-45 years in good health. Sequenced material: PBMCs. CDR3 loop: CASSSPDRTRTDTQYF. The CDR3 nucleotides are TGTGCCAGCAGTTCCCCTGACAGGACCCGCACAGATACGCAGTATTTT.